This T cell receptor (beta chain) was sequenced in a study of T-cell memory formation after mild COVID-19. V shed 6 bases and J 5 bases; nucleotides not matched to a gene: 15. This CDR3 is 16 amino acids long. TCRdb called the 5' RACE reads again in MiXCR, with one record for every CDR3 protein. Of approximately 400,000 distinct CDR3 sequences in the sample, 20% to 30% were seen once. The chain is built from TRBV12-3 or TRBV12-4 and TRBJ1-1; TRBD1 agrees at 7 bases. Sequenced material: PBMCs or a T cell subset sorted from them (not recorded which). The clonotype comes from an adult woman who had mild COVID-19 (a few samples of this study predate the infection). Cell type and time point are not known. CDR3 in amino acids: CASSWGRGKRETEAFF. In DNA form, the CDR3 reads TGTGCCAGCAGCTGGGGCAGGGGGAAAAGGGAGACTGAAGCTTTCTTT.